This T cell receptor (beta chain) is from a study of OX40 agonist ivuxolimab in advanced cancers. Germline assignment: CDR1 MDHEN and CDR2 SYDVKM. The length of the CDR3 is 15 residues. V lost 6 bases to trimming and J lost 6 bases, with 18 bases between them. Clones were sequenced by immunoSEQ multiplex PCR, and TCRdb holds only the in-frame ones, with some missing. Of about 80,000 clones listed, more than 90% were seen once; the top ten hold more than 4%. The J gene is TRBJ1-5, the V gene TRBV28, with D maybe TRBD1 (6 bases). Sequencing was performed on CD4+ or CD8+ T cells sorted from blood, taken in a trial of the OX40 agonist ivuxolimab. The clonotype comes from an adult with an advanced solid tumor such as melanoma, head and neck, liver or kidney cancer. CDR3 residues: CASRITGLSGQPQHF. The CDR3 DNA sequence: TGTGCCAGCAGGATCACAGGGCTGTCGGGTCAGCCCCAGCATTTT. The complete variable domain, with remaining parts taken from reference TRBV28 and TRBJ1-5, reads DVKVTQSSRYLVKRTGEKVFLECVQDMDHENMFWYRQDPGLGLRLIYFSYDVKMKEKGDIPEGYSVSREKKERFSLILESASTNQTSMYLCASRITGLSGQPQHFGDGTRLSIL.